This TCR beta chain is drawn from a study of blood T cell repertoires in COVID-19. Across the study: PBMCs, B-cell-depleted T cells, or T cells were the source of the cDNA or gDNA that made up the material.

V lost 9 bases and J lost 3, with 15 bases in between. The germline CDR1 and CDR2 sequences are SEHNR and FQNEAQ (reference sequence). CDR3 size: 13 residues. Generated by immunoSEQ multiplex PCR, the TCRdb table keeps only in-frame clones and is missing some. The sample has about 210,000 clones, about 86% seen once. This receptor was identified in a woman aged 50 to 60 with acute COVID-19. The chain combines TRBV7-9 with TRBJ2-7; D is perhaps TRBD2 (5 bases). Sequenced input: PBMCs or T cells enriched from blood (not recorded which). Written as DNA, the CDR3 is TGTGCCAGTCAGGAGGAGGTAGGCTACGAGCAGTACTTC. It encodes CASQEEVGYEQYF.